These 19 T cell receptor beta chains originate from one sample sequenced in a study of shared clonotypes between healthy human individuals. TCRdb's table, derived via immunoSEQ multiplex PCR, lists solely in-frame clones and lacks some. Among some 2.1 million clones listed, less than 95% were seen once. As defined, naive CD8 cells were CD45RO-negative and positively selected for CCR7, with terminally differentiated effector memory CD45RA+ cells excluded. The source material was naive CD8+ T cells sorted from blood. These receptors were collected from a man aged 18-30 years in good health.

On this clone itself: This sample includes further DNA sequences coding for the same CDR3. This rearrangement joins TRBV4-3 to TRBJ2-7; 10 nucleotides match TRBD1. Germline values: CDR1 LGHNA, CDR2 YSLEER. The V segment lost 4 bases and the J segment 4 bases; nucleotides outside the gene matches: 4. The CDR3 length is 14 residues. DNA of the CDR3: TGCGCCAGCAGCCCTGGGACAGGGGATTACGAGCAGTACTTC. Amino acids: CASSPGTGDYEQYF.

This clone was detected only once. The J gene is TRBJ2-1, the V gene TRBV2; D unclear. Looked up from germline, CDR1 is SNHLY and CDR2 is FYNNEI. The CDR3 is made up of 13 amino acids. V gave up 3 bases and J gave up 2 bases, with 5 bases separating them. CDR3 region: CASSDSTYNEQFF. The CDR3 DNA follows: TGTGCCAGCAGTGACTCTACCTACAATGAGCAGTTCTTC. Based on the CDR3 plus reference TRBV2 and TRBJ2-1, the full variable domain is EPEVTQTPSHQVTQMGQEVILRCVPISNHLYFYWYRQILGQKVEFLVSFYNNEISEKSEIFDDQFSVERPDGSNFTLKIRSTKLEDSAMYFCASSDSTYNEQFFGPGTRLTVL.

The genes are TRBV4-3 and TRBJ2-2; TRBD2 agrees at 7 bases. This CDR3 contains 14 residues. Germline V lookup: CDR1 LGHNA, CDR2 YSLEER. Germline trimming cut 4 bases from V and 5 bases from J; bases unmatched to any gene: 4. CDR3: CASSRGLETGELFF. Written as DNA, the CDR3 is TGCGCCAGCAGCCGCGGACTAGAAACCGGGGAGCTGTTTTTT.

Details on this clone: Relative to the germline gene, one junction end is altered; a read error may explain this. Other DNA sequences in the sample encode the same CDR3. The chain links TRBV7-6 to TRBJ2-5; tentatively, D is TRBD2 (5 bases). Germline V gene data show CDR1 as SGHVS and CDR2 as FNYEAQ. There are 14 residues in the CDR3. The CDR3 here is CASSLGLAPETQYF. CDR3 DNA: TGTGCCAGTAGCTTAGGTCTAGCCCCCGAGACCCAGTACTTC.

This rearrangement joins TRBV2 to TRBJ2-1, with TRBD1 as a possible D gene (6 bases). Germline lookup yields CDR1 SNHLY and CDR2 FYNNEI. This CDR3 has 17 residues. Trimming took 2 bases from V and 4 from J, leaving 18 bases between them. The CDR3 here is CASSEFGQGSSYNEQFF. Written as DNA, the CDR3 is TGTGCCAGCAGTGAATTTGGGCAGGGGAGTAGTTACAATGAGCAGTTCTTC. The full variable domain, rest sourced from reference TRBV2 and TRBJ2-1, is EPEVTQTPSHQVTQMGQEVILRCVPISNHLYFYWYRQILGQKVEFLVSFYNNEISEKSEIFDDQFSVERPDGSNFTLKIRSTKLEDSAMYFCASSEFGQGSSYNEQFFGPGTRLTVL.

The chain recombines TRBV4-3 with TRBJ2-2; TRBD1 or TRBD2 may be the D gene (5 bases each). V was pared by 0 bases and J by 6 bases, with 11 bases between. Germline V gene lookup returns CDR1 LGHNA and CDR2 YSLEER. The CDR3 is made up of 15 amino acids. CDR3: CASSQDRRGAGELFF. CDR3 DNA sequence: TGCGCCAGCAGCCAAGATAGGCGAGGGGCCGGGGAGCTGTTTTTT.

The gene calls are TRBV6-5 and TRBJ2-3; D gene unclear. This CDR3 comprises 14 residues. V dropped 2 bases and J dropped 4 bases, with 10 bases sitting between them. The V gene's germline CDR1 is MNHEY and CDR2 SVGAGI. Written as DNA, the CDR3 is TGTGCCAGCAGTTACGAGGCCGCACCAGATACGCAGTATTTT. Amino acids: CASSYEAAPDTQYF.

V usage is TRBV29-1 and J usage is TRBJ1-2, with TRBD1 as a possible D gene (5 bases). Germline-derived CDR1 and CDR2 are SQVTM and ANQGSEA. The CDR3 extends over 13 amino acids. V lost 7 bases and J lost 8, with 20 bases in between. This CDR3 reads CSGGPGRFGGYTF. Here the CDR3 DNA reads TGCAGCGGGGGACCCGGACGATTTGGGGGCTACACCTTC.

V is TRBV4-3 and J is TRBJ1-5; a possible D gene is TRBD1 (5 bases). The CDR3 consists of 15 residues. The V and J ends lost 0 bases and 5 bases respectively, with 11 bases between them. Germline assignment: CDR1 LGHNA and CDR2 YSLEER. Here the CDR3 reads CASSQDPGVHQPQHF. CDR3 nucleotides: TGCGCCAGCAGCCAAGATCCGGGGGTACATCAGCCCCAGCATTTT.

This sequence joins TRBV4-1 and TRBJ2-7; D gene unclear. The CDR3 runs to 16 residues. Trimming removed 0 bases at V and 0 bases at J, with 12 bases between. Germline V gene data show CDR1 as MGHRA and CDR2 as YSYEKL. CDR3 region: CASSQEHRVHSYEQYF. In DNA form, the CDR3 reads TGCGCCAGCAGCCAAGAGCATAGGGTACACTCCTACGAGCAGTACTTC.

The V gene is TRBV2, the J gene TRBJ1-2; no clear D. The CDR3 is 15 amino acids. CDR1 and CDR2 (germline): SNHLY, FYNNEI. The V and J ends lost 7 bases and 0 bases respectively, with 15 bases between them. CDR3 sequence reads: CASKVPLEANYGYTF. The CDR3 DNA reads TGTGCCAGCAAGGTCCCGCTGGAGGCTAACTATGGCTACACCTTC. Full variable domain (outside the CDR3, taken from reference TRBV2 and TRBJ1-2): EPEVTQTPSHQVTQMGQEVILRCVPISNHLYFYWYRQILGQKVEFLVSFYNNEISEKSEIFDDQFSVERPDGSNFTLKIRSTKLEDSAMYFCASKVPLEANYGYTFGSGTRLTVV.

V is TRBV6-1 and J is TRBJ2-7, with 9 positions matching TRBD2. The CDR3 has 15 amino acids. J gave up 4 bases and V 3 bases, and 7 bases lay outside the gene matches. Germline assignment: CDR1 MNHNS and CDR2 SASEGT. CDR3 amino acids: CASSDWREGRYEQYF. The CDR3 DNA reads TGTGCCAGCAGTGATTGGCGGGAGGGCCGGTACGAGCAGTACTTC.

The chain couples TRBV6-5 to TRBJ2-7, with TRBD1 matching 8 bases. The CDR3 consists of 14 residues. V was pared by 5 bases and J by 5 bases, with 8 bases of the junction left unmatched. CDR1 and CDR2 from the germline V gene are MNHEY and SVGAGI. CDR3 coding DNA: TGTGCCAGCAGTAATGGACAGGGTCGCAACGAGCAGTACTTC. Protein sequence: CASSNGQGRNEQYF.

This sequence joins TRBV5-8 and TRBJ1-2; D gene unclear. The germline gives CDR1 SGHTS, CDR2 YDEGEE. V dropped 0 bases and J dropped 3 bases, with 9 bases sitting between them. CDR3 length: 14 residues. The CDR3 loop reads CASSLEAEDYGYTF. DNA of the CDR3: TGTGCCAGCAGCTTGGAGGCGGAGGACTATGGCTACACCTTC.

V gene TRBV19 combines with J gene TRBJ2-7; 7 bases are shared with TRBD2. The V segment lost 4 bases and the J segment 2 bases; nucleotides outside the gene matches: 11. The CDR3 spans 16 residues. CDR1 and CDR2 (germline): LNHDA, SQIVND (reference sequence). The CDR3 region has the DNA TGTGCCAGTAGTAAAGGGGCTAGCGGAGGGACCTACGAGCAGTACTTC. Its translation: CASSKGASGGTYEQYF.

This CDR3 is CASSYDLHGEQYF. The CDR3 nucleotides are TGCGCCAGCAGTTACGACCTTCACGGCGAGCAGTACTTC. The V call is TRBV5-1, the J call TRBJ2-7; no clear D gene. CDR3 length equals 13 residues. Trimming left V 5 bases short and J 6 bases short, with 15 bases between. Germline values: CDR1 SGHRS, CDR2 YFSETQ.

The DNA of the CDR3 is TGTGCCAGCAGGGGGCCGGGACAGGGGGCCGGGGAGCTGTTTTTT. It specifies CASRGPGQGAGELFF. This rearrangement joins TRBV2 to TRBJ2-2, with 11 bases fitting TRBD1. The germline gives CDR1 SNHLY, CDR2 FYNNEI. The CDR3 is made up of 15 amino acids. Trimming took 6 bases from V and 6 from J; bases not matched to a gene: 6.

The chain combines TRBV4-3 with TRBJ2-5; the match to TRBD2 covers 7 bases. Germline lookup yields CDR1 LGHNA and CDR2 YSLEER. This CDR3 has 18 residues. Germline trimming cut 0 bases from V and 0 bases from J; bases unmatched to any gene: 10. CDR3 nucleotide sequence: TGCGCCAGCAGCCAAGATATGGCTAGCGGCTCGTACCAAGAGACCCAGTACTTC. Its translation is CASSQDMASGSYQETQYF.

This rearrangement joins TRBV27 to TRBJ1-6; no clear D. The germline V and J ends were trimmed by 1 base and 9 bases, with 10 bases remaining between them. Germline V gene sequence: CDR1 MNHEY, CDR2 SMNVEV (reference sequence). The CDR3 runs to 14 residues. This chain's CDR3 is CASSLYPAGSPLHF. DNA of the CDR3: TGTGCCAGCAGTTTATACCCCGCGGGTTCACCCCTCCACTTT.